This T cell receptor (beta chain) was documented in a study of cytomegalovirus exposure and HLA in healthy donors. Study-level information: A previous analysis identified 100 million or so unique TCR beta sequences derived from about 180 million T cells.

Per the germline V gene, CDR1 is PRHDT and CDR2 is FYEKMQ (reference sequence). V was pared by 4 bases and J by 5 bases, with 10 bases of the junction left unmatched. This CDR3 is 15 amino acids long. Use of 60 Vbeta and 13 Jbeta primers characterized the PCR. Clones were sequenced by immunoSEQ multiplex PCR, and TCRdb holds only the in-frame ones, with some missing. The sample yields roughly 98,000 clones, around 73% seen once. This cohort consisted of healthy bone marrow donors. The count of this clone is one. Antigen specificity is unknown. Study-wide findings and caveats: Accurate HLA-A and HLA-B prediction from TCR beta sequences was reported for most subjects. In presence/absence analyses, roughly uniform sequencing depth across donors was assumed.

The sequence was collected from a man aged 40-50 years in good health and CMV-seronegative. This chain connects TRBV13 to TRBJ2-5, with TRBD1 matching over 7 bases. Sequencing input: PBMCs. DNA for the CDR3: TGTGCCAGCAGCTCGCGGACAGGAGGTTCGGAGACCCAGTACTTC. Amino acids: CASSSRTGGSETQYF.